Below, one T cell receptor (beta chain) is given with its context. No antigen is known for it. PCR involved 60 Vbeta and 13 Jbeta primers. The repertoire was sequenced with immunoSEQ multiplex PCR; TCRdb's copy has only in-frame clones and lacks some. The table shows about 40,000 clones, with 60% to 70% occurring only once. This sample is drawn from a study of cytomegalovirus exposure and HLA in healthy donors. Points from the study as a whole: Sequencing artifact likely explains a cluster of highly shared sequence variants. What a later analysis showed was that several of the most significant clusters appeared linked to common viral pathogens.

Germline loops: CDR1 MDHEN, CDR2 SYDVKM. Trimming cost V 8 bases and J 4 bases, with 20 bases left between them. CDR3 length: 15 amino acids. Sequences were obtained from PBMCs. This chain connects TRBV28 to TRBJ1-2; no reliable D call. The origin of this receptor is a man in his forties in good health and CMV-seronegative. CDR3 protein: CASLPEAAGSYGYTF. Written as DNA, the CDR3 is TGTGCCAGCCTCCCCGAGGCGGCGGGGTCCTATGGCTACACCTTC.